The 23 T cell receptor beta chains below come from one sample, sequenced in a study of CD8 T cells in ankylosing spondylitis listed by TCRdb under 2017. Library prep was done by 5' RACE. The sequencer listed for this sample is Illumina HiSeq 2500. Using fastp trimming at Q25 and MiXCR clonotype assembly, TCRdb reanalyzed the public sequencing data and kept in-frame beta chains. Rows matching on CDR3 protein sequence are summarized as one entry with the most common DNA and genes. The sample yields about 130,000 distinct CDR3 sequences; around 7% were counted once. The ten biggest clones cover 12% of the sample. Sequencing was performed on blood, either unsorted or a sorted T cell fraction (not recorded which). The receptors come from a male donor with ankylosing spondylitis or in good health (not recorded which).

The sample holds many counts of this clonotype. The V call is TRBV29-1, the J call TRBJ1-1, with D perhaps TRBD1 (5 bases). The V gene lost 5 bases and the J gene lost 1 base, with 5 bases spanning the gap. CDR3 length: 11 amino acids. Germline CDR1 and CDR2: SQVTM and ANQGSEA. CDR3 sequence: CSVTGNTEAFF. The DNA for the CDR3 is TGCAGCGTTACAGGGAACACTGAAGCTTTCTTT.

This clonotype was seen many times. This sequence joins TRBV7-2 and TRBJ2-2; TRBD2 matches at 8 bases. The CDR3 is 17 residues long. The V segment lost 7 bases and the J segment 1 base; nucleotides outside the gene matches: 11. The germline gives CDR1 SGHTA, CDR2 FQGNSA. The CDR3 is CASTSGLAGLNTGELFF. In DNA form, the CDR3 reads TGTGCCAGCACTAGTGGGCTAGCGGGTTTGAACACCGGGGAGCTGTTTTTT.

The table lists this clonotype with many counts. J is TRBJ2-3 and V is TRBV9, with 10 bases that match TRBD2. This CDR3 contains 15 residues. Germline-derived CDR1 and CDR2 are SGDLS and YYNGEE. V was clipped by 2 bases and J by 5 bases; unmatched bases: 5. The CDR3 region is CASSVSGRGQDTQYF. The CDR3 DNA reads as TGTGCCAGCAGCGTGAGCGGGAGGGGGCAAGATACGCAGTATTTT.

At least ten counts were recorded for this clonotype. In nucleotides, the CDR3 is TGTGCCATCAGTTCCCTAGCCACAGATACGCAGTATTTT. This gives the protein CAISSLATDTQYF. This chain uses TRBV10-3 with TRBJ2-3, with a weak D call TRBD2 (5 bases). Germline CDR1 is ENHRY and CDR2 is SYGVKD. The CDR3 loop spans 13 amino acids. Deletions cut 5 bases from V and 2 bases from J, with 8 bases between.

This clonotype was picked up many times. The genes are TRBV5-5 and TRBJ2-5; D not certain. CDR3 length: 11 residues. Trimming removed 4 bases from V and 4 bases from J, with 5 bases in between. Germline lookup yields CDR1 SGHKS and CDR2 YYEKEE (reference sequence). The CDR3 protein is CASSMGETQYF. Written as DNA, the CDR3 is TGTGCCAGCAGCATGGGAGAGACCCAGTACTTC.

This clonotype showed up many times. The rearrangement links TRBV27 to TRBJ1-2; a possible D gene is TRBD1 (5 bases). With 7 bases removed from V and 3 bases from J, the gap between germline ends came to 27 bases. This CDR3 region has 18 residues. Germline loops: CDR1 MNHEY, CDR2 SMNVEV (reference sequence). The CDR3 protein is CASTRTWDSTSTHYGYTF. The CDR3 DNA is TGTGCCAGCACTAGAACTTGGGACTCGACCTCAACACACTATGGCTACACCTTC.

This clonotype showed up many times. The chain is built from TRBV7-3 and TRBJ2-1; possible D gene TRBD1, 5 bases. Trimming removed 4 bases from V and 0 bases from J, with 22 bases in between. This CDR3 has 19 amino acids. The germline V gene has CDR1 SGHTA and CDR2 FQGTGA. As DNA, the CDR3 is TGTGCCAGCAGCTCCAACCCCTCTTTGCGGACAACCTCCTACAATGAGCAGTTCTTC. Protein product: CASSSNPSLRTTSYNEQFF.

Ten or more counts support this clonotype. The CDR3, as DNA: TGCGCCAGCAGCTTGGCCAGCGGAGGGGGGCAATACAATGAGCAGTTCTTC. Translated: CASSLASGGGQYNEQFF. The chain joins TRBV5-1 to TRBJ2-1; D might be TRBD1 or TRBD2, each matching 6 bases. Germline lookup yields CDR1 SGHRS and CDR2 YFSETQ. V shed 0 bases and J shed 4 bases, with 17 bases lying between them. The CDR3 extends over 17 amino acids.

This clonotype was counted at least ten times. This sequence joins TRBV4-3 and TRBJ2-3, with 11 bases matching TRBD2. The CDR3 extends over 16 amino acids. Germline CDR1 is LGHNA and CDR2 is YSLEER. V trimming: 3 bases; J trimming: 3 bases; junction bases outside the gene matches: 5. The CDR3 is CASSHISGRATDTQYF. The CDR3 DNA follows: TGCGCCAGCAGCCATATTAGCGGGAGGGCGACAGATACGCAGTATTTT.

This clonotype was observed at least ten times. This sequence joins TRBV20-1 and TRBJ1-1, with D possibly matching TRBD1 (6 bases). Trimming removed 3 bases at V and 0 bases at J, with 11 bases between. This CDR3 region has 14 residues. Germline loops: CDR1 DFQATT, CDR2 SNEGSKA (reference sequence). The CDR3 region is CSARAGAVNTEAFF. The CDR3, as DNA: TGCAGTGCTAGGGCAGGGGCAGTGAACACTGAAGCTTTCTTT.

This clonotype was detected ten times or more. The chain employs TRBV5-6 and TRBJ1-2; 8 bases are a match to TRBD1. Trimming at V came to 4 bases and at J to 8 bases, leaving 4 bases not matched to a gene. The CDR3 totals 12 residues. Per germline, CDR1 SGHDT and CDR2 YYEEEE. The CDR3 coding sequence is TGTGCCAGCAGCACCGGACAGGGAGGCTACACCTTC. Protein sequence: CASSTGQGGYTF.

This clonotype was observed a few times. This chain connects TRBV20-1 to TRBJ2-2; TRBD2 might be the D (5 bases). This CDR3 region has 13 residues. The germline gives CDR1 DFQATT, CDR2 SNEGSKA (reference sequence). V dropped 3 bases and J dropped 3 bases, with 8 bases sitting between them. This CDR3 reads CSARIAHTGELFF. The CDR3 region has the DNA TGCAGTGCTAGGATAGCGCACACCGGGGAGCTGTTTTTT.

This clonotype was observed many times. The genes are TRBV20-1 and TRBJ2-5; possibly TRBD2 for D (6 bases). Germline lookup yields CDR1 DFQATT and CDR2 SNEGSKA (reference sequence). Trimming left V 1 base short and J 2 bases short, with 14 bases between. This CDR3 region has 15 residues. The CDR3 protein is CSARAGAQKQETQYF. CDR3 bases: TGCAGTGCTAGAGCGGGAGCACAAAAACAAGAGACCCAGTACTTC.

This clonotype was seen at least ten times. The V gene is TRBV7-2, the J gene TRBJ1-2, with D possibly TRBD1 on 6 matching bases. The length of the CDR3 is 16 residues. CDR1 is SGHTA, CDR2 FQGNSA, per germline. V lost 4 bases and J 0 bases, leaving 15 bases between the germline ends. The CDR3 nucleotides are TGTGCCAGCAGCTGGGACGGAGGGGGGACTAACTATGGCTACACCTTC. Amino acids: CASSWDGGGTNYGYTF.

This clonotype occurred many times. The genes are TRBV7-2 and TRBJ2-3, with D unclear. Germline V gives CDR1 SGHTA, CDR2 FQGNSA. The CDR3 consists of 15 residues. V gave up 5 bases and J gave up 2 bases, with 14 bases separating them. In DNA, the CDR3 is TGTGCCAGCAGCCCACCGCCGCGGTCCACAGATACGCAGTATTTT. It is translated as CASSPPPRSTDTQYF.

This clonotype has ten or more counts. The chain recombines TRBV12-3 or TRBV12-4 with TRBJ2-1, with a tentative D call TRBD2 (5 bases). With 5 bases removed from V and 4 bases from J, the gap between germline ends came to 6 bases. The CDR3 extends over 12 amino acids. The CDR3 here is CASSRDYNEQFF. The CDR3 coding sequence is TGTGCCAGCAGTCGGGATTACAATGAGCAGTTCTTC.

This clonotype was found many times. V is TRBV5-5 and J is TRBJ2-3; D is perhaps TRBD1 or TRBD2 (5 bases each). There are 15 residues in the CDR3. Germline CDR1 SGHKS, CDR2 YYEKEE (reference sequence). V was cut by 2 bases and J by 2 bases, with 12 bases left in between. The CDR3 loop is CASSFRVDFTDTQYF. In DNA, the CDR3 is TGTGCCAGCAGCTTCAGGGTGGACTTCACAGATACGCAGTATTTT.

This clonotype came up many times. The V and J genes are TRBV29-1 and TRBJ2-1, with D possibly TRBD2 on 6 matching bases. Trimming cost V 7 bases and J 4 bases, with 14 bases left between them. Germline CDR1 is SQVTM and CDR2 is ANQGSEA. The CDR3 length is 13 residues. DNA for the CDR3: TGCAGCGCTGCGGGACCCACGTACAATGAGCAGTTCTTC. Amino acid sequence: CSAAGPTYNEQFF.

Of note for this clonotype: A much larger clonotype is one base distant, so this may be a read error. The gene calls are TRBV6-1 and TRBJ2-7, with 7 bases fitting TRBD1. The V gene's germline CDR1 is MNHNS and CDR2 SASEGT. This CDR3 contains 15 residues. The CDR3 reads CGSSPQGVLSYEQYF. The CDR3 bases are TGTGGCAGCAGCCCGCAGGGGGTTCTGTCCTACGAGCAGTACTTC.

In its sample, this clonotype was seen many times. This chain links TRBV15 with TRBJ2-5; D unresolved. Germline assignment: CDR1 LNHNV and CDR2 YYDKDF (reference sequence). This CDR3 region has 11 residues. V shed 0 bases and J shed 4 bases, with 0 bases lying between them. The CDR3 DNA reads TGTGCCACCAGCAGAGAAGAGACCCAGTACTTC. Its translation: CATSREETQYF.

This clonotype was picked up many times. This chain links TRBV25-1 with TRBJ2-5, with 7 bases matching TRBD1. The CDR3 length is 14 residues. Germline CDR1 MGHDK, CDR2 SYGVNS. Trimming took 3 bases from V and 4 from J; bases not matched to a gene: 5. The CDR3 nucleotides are TGTGCCAGCAGTGATCCAAACAGGGGAGAGACCCAGTACTTC. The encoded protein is CASSDPNRGETQYF.

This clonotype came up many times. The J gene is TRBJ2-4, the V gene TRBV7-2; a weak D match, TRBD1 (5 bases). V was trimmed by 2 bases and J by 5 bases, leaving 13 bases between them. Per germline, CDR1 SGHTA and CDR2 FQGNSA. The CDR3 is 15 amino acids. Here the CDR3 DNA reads TGTGCCAGCAGCTTAAGGTTCCAGGGCCAAAACATTCAGTACTTC. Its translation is CASSLRFQGQNIQYF.

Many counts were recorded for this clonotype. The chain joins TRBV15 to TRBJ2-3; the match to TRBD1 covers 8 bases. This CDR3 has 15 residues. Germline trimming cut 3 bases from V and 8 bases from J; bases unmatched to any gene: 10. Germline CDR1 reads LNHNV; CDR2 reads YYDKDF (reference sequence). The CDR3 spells CATSRDRDFGATQYF. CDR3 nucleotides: TGTGCCACCAGCAGGGACAGGGATTTTGGCGCTACGCAGTATTTT. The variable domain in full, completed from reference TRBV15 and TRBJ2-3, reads DAMVIQNPRYQVTQFGKPVTLSCSQTLNHNVMYWYQQKSSQAPKLLFHYYDKDFNNEADTPDNFQSRRPNTSFCFLDIRSPGLGDTAMYLCATSRDRDFGATQYFGPGTRLTVL.